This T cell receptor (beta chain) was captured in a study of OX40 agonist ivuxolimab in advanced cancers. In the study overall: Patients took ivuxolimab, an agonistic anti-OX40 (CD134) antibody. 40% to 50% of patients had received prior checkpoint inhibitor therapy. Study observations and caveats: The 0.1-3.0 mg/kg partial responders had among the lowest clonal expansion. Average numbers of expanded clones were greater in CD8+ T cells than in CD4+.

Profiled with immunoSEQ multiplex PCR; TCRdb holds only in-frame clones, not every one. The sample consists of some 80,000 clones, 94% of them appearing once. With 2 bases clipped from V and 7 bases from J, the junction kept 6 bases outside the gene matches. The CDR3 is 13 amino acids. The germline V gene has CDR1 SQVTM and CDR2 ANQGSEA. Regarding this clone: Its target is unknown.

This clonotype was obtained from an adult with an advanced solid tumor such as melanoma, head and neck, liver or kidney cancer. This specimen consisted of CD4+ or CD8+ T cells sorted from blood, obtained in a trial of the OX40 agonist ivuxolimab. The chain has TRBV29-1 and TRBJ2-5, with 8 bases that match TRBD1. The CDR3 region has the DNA TGCAGCGTTGAAACGGACAGGGTGGGGACCCAGTACTTC. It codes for CSVETDRVGTQYF.